These 22 T cell receptor beta chains were all obtained from the same sample, sequenced in a study of blood T cell repertoires in COVID-19. Some clones are missing from TCRdb's copy, which holds only in-frame ones; the method was immunoSEQ multiplex PCR. The sample records 300,000 to 400,000 clones, approximately 90% being singletons. The specimen sequenced was peripheral blood. Receptor source: a woman aged 18-29 years who had recovered from COVID-19.

The chain links TRBV2 to TRBJ2-5, with 7 bases that match TRBD1. Germline CDR1 and CDR2: SNHLY and FYNNEI. Unmatched junction bases numbered 8, after V lost 6 bases and J lost 4 bases. The CDR3 runs to 14 residues. In DNA, the CDR3 is TGTGCCAGCAGCGAGGGACAGTTAGGAGAGACCCAGTACTTC. Amino acid sequence: CASSEGQLGETQYF.

The V gene is TRBV19, the J gene TRBJ1-1, with D possibly being TRBD1 (6 bases). CDR3 length equals 15 residues. Looked up from germline, CDR1 is LNHDA and CDR2 is SQIVND (reference sequence). The V end lost 4 bases, the J end lost 1 base, and 13 bases lay between the germline ends. The CDR3 bases are TGTGCCAGTAGTAACCGGGGGGCCCCGAACACTGAAGCTTTCTTT. Translated, it gives CASSNRGAPNTEAFF.

The chain employs TRBV7-2 and TRBJ2-1; 16 positions match TRBD2. V dropped 4 bases and J dropped 14; count of bases not matched to a gene: 8. This CDR3 is 15 amino acids long. Germline V lookup: CDR1 SGHTA, CDR2 FQGNSA. The CDR3 loop reads CASSSGLAGGKYEFF. The CDR3 bases are TGTGCCAGCAGCTCGGGACTAGCGGGAGGGAAGTATGAGTTCTTC.

In this sample, this clone turned up once. The chain carries TRBV9 and TRBJ2-1; the D is unclear. This CDR3 is built from 14 residues. Germline lookup yields CDR1 SGDLS and CDR2 YYNGEE. V lost 1 base, J lost 7 bases, and 12 bases lay in between. CDR3 nucleotides: TGTGCCAGCAGCGTAATTTCCAGCGAGAATGAGCAGTTCTTC. It specifies CASSVISSENEQFF.

This chain links TRBV7-9 with TRBJ1-1; D might be TRBD1 (5 bases). Germline assignment: CDR1 SEHNR and CDR2 FQNEAQ (reference sequence). The CDR3 is 13 residues long. Trimming took 0 bases from V and 8 from J, leaving 10 bases between them. DNA for the CDR3: TGTGCCAGCAGCTTAGCCCGGGAGGGGGAAGCTTTCTTT. Translation gives CASSLAREGEAFF.

This chain links TRBV11-3 with TRBJ2-6; maybe TRBD1 (5 bases). V lost 3 bases, J lost 2 bases, and 8 bases lay in between. The length of the CDR3 is 15 residues. Germline CDR1 is SGHNT and CDR2 is YENEEA. The DNA for the CDR3 is TGTGCCAGCAGCTTTGACAGCGCTGGGGCCAACGTCCTGACTTTC. The encoded protein is CASSFDSAGANVLTF.

V and J are TRBV19 and TRBJ1-5; TRBD1 agrees at 8 bases. The CDR3 runs to 18 residues. Germline trimming cut 0 bases from V and 0 bases from J; bases unmatched to any gene: 7. CDR1 and CDR2 from the germline V gene are LNHDA and SQIVND (reference sequence). As DNA, the CDR3 is TGTGCCAGTAGTATAGATGGGGGACAGGCCTATAGCAATCAGCCCCAGCATTTT. Translation: CASSIDGGQAYSNQPQHF.

This chain joins TRBV29-1 and TRBJ2-1; the match to TRBD2 covers 14 bases. The CDR3 sequence is 19 residues long. Germline CDR1 is SQVTM and CDR2 is ANQGSEA. After removal of 3 bases from V and 1 base from J, the junction contained 11 bases not matched to a gene. This chain's CDR3 is CSVDALGTSGSPSYNEQFF. CDR3 DNA sequence: TGCAGCGTTGACGCTCTTGGGACTAGCGGGAGCCCATCCTACAATGAGCAGTTCTTC.

V and J are TRBV23-1 and TRBJ1-1; 7 bases match TRBD1. TRBV23-1 is reported as an ORF; its role is uncertain. Trimming took 4 bases from V and 0 from J; bases not matched to a gene: 5. The CDR3 length is 15 residues. DNA for the CDR3: TGCGCCAGCAGTCCCGACAGGGCCATGAACACTGAAGCTTTCTTT. Translating it yields CASSPDRAMNTEAFF.

This rearrangement joins TRBV9 to TRBJ2-2, with 9 bases fitting TRBD2. The ends lost 0 bases at V and 5 bases at J; junction bases unmatched: 5. The CDR3 has 16 amino acids. Per germline, CDR1 SGDLS and CDR2 YYNGEE. The CDR3 DNA follows: TGTGCCAGCAGCGTAGGACTAGCGGTTACGACCGGGGAGCTGTTTTTT. It yields the protein CASSVGLAVTTGELFF.

The chain has TRBV7-6 and TRBJ1-1; D not certain. Trimming removed 4 bases from V and 2 bases from J, with 14 bases in between. The CDR3 is 15 amino acids. Looked up from germline, CDR1 is SGHVS and CDR2 is FNYEAQ. CDR3 sequence (DNA): TGTGCCAGCAGCTCCACGGCGACATCTAACACTGAAGCTTTCTTT. The encoded protein is CASSSTATSNTEAFF. Complete variable domain (other parts from reference TRBV7-6 and TRBJ1-1): GAGVSQSPRYKVTKRGQDVALRCDPISGHVSLYWYRQALGQGPEFLTYFNYEAQQDKSGLPNDRFSAERPEGSISTLTIQRTEQRDSAMYRCASSSTATSNTEAFFGQGTRLTVV.

The CDR3 DNA reads TGTGCCAGCAGTGAAACAATAAATTCACCCCTCCACTTT. Translating gives CASSETINSPLHF. The rearrangement joins TRBV25-1 to TRBJ1-6; D gene uncertain. CDR3 length: 13 amino acids. Germline V lookup: CDR1 MGHDK, CDR2 SYGVNS. V was cut by 2 bases and J by 7 bases, with 6 bases left in between.

The rearrangement links TRBV7-9 to TRBJ2-1; maybe TRBD1 (5 bases). CDR3 length: 14 residues. CDR1 and CDR2 from the germline V gene are SEHNR and FQNEAQ (reference sequence). V was clipped by 0 bases and J by 10 bases, with 13 bases between them. The CDR3 nucleotides read TGTGCCAGCAGCTTAGCGCCGCAGGGCAAAGAGCAGTTCTTC. Amino acid sequence: CASSLAPQGKEQFF.

This clone was observed a handful of times. This chain connects TRBV6-2 or TRBV6-3 to TRBJ1-2, with 8 positions matching TRBD1. With 5 bases clipped from V and 5 bases from J, the junction kept 7 bases outside the gene matches. Germline V CDR1 and CDR2: MNHEY, SVGEGT. This CDR3 spans 14 amino acids. The CDR3 spells CASSLPRQGYGYTF. The CDR3 region has the DNA TGTGCCAGCAGTCTACCCCGACAGGGGTATGGCTACACCTTC.

The rearrangement links TRBV11-3 to TRBJ1-1; TRBD1 might be the D (6 bases). The CDR3 runs to 12 residues. Germline V CDR1 and CDR2: SGHNT, YENEEA. V was trimmed by 0 bases and J by 11 bases, leaving 10 bases between them. The CDR3 region has the DNA TGTGCCAGCAGCTTAGATCGGGGGGGCGCTTTCTTT. Protein sequence: CASSLDRGGAFF.

This chain joins TRBV6-2 or TRBV6-3 and TRBJ1-6, with a possible D match to TRBD1 (5 bases). This CDR3 region has 14 residues. The V end lost 0 bases, the J end lost 9 bases, and 9 bases lay between the germline ends. The V gene's germline CDR1 is MNHEY and CDR2 SVGEGT. The CDR3 bases are TGTGCCAGCAGTTACTCGACCGGGGGTTCACCCCTCCACTTT. This sequence encodes CASSYSTGGSPLHF.

This clone was seen more than once but under ten times. The V call is TRBV5-4, the J call TRBJ2-3; possibly TRBD1 for D (5 bases). Between the trimmed V and J ends, which lost 4 bases and 4 bases, there was a span of 10 bases. Germline V gives CDR1 SGHNT, CDR2 YYREEE (reference sequence). The CDR3 is made up of 13 amino acids. This CDR3 reads CASSQQGPDTQYF. The CDR3 DNA reads TGTGCCAGCAGCCAGCAGGGCCCAGATACGCAGTATTTT.

This chain joins TRBV7-6 and TRBJ1-3; weak D call: TRBD1 (5 bases). V lost 1 base and J lost 1, with 14 bases in between. The CDR3 is 17 amino acids. Germline values: CDR1 SGHVS, CDR2 FNYEAQ. The CDR3 protein is CASSLGGYSPSGNTIYF. The CDR3 DNA reads as TGTGCCAGCAGCTTAGGGGGCTATAGCCCATCTGGAAACACCATATATTTT.

This clone was counted a few times. The J gene is TRBJ1-2, the V gene TRBV2; D is possibly TRBD1 (5 bases). V lost 3 bases, J lost 6 bases, and 8 bases lay in between. Germline values: CDR1 SNHLY, CDR2 FYNNEI. CDR3 length: 12 amino acids. The CDR3 coding sequence is TGTGCCAGCAGTGACAGGGTGCATGGCTACACCTTC. It translates to CASSDRVHGYTF.

The chain couples TRBV10-3 to TRBJ2-7; D might be TRBD2 (7 bases). Germline CDR1 is ENHRY and CDR2 is SYGVKD. CDR3 size: 15 residues. V was pared by 6 bases and J by 7 bases, with 22 bases between. The CDR3 spells CAIRSPWPGGSEQYV. The CDR3 nucleotides read TGTGCCATCAGGAGCCCTTGGCCGGGGGGCTCTGAGCAGTACGTC.

V and J are TRBV24-1 and TRBJ1-1; D possibly corresponds to TRBD1 (5 bases). The germline gives CDR1 KGHDR, CDR2 SFDVKD. Trimming took 7 bases from V and 2 from J, leaving 7 bases between them. The CDR3 consists of 12 residues. CDR3 in DNA: TGTGCCACCAGCGGGGGTAACACTGAAGCTTTCTTT. Residues: CATSGGNTEAFF.

This sequence joins TRBV6-5 and TRBJ1-5; TRBD1 matches at 8 bases. V was pared by 4 bases and J by 2 bases, with 1 base of the junction left unmatched. The CDR3 extends over 14 amino acids. CDR1 and CDR2 (germline): MNHEY, SVGAGI. CDR3 in amino acids: CASSLQGGNQPQHF. CDR3 DNA: TGTGCCAGCAGTTTACAGGGGGGCAATCAGCCCCAGCATTTT.